This TCR beta chain is from a study of T cell clones after liver transplantation. About the research overall: Until 12-24 months post-transplant, subjects got standard immunosuppression and no induction. Tolerance: complete withdrawal held at least one year, liver enzymes staying within twice normal.

Germline V gene data show CDR1 as SGHTA and CDR2 as FQGNSA. The CDR3 length is 16 residues. V lost 11 bases and J 2 bases, leaving 23 bases between the germline ends. Profiling relied on immunoSEQ multiplex PCR, and the TCRdb table lists in-frame clones only, not all of them. The profile shows 98,000 or so clones, 75% to 90% of them singletons. The chain joins TRBV7-2 to TRBJ2-3, with D possibly TRBD1 on 5 matching bases. This TCR came from a human donor who received a liver transplant. The input for sequencing was CD4+ T cells from blood, taken before liver transplant. The CDR3 bases are TGTGCCGTAACCAAAAGGGGCTTCGTGCTCACAGATACGCAGTATTTT. It yields the protein CAVTKRGFVLTDTQYF.